This TCR beta chain originates from a study of PD-1 blockade in classical Hodgkin lymphoma. Broader study findings: Newly diagnosed patients reportedly had lower baseline TCR diversity than healthy donors.

Sequencing was performed with immunoSEQ multiplex PCR; in TCRdb, only in-frame clones are kept and a portion is missing. The table records about 27,000 clones, over 60% of them present only once. Time point specified: cycle 4 day 1 (C4D1), after less than seven weeks of nivolumab. Autologous stem cell transplantation was followed by relapse in every patient, and brentuximab vedotin exposure varied. Note on this clone: Its antigen remains unidentified.

The CDR3 is made up of 16 amino acids. Germline CDR1 reads SQVTM; CDR2 reads ANQGSEA. Trimming removed 3 bases from V and 4 bases from J, with 20 bases in between. V is TRBV29-1 and J is TRBJ2-3; the D gene is possibly TRBD2 (6 bases). Sample: peripheral blood mononuclear cells (PBMCs), taken before the fourth cycle of nivolumab. This sequence was found in a human donor with classical Hodgkin lymphoma. CDR3 DNA: TGCAGCGTTGACTTGGTAAGCGGGCGGAAAGCAGATACGCAGTATTTT. It yields the protein CSVDLVSGRKADTQYF.